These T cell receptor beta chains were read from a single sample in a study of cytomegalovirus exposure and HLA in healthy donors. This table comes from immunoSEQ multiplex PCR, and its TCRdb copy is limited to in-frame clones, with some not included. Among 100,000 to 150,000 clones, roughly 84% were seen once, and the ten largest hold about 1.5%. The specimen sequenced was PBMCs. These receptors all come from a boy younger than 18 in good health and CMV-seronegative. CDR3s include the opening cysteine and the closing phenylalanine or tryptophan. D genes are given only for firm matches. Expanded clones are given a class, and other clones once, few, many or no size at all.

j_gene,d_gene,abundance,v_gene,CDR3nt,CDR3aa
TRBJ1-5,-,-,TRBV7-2,TGTGCCAGCAGCTTAGCACAAGGGGCTCGAGGGCCCCAGCATTTT,CASSLAQGARGPQHF
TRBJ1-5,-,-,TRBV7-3,TGTGCCAGCAGCTTATGGGCTGGGAGCAATCAGCCCCAGCATTTT,CASSLWAGSNQPQHF
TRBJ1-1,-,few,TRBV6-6,TGTGCCAGCAGTCAACACGAGGAAACTGAAGCTTTCTTT,CASSQHEETEAFF
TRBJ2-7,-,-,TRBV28,TGTGCCAGCACTATTACCACTACGGGGGCCTACGAGCAGTACTTC,CASTITTTGAYEQYF
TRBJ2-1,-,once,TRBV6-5,TGTGCCAGCAGTTACTCTGCCGGGGAGGTCTACAATGAGCAGTTCTTC,CASSYSAGEVYNEQFF
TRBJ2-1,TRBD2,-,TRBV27,TGTGCCAGCAGTCGCCTCTCAGGCGGGGGGCCGGCGGATGAGCAGTTCTTC,CASSRLSGGGPADEQFF
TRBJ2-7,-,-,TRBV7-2,TGTGCCAGCAGCCTATTTAACGAGCAGTACTTC,CASSLFNEQYF
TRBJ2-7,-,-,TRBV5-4,TGTGCCAGCAGCTTGGACTACGAGCAGTACTTC,CASSLDYEQYF
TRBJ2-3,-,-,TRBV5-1,TGCGCCAGCAGCTTGGCCGGACAAGAAACTAGCACAGATACGCAGTATTTT,CASSLAGQETSTDTQYF
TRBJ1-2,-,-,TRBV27,TGTGCCAGCAGTTTATCCTGGGGGCGATCGGACTATGGCTACACCTTC,CASSLSWGRSDYGYTF
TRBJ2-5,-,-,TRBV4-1,TGCGCCAGCAGCCAAGGGGACTTCCTCCAAGAGACCCAGTACTTC,CASSQGDFLQETQYF
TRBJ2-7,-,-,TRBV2,TGTGCCAGCAGGCCCTCAGGGTCTTCCTACGAGCAGTACTTC,CASRPSGSSYEQYF
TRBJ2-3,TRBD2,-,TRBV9,TGTGCCAGCAGCAATTCACCGGGACTAGCATCAGATACGCAGTATTTT,CASSNSPGLASDTQYF
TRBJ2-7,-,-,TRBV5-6,TGTGCCAGCAGCTTGCTTGGTCCCTACGAGCAGTACTTC,CASSLLGPYEQYF
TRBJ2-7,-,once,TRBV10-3,TGTGCCATCAGTGAGTCGACGATCGGGGGGCGGGGCGAGCAGTACTTC,CAISESTIGGRGEQYF
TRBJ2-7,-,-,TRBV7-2,TGTGCCAGCAGCCGCAGTTACGAGCAGTACTTC,CASSRSYEQYF
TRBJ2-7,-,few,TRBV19,TGTGCCAGTAGTAAGTTTGCGGACACCTACGAGCAGTACTTC,CASSKFADTYEQYF
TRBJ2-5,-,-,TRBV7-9,TGTGCCAGCAGCTCCCTCGTGGTGGCGCGGAAAGAAGAGACCCAGTACTTC,CASSSLVVARKEETQYF
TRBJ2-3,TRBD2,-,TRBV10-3,TGTGCCATCACCGCGGGGGGATTCACAGATACGCAGTATTTT,CAITAGGFTDTQYF
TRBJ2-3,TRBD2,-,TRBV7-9,TGTGCCAGCAGCTCCGGGACTAGCAGTAGCACAGATACGCAGTATTTT,CASSSGTSSSTDTQYF
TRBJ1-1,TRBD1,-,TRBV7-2,TGTGCCAGCACAAGACAGGGTGAAGCTTTCTTT,CASTRQGEAFF
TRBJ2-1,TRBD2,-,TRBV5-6,TGTGCCAGCAGCGACTCCCTAGCGGGAGGGGACAATGAGCAGTTCTTC,CASSDSLAGGDNEQFF
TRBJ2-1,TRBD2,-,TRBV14,TGTGCCAGCAGCCCGATGCGTCAACTAGCGGGAGATGGGCATGAGCAGTTCTTC,CASSPMRQLAGDGHEQFF
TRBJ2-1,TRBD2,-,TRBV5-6,TGTGCCAGCAGATCTCTAGCGGGAGGGCGGCATGAGCAGTTCTTC,CASRSLAGGRHEQFF
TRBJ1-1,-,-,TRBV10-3,TGTGCCATCAGTCCAACAGGGCTGAACACTGAAGCTTTCTTT,CAISPTGLNTEAFF
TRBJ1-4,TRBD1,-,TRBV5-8,TGTGCCAGCAGTCAACAAAGGGACAGGGAAAACCCTAATGAAAAACTGTTTTTT,CASSQQRDRENPNEKLFF
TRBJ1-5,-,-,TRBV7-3,TGTGCCAGCAGCTTAAAGGGGGGCAATCAGCCCCAGCATTTT,CASSLKGGNQPQHF
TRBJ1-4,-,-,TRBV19,TGTGCCAGTAGTCTTCGACTTACAACTAATGAAAAACTGTTTTTT,CASSLRLTTNEKLFF
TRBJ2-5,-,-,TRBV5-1,TGCGCCAGCAGCTTCAGTAAAGAGACCCAGTACTTC,CASSFSKETQYF